The T cell receptor beta chain described here comes from a study of metastatic and nonmetastatic thyroid tumors (dated by TCRdb to about 2020). For the wider study: Repertoires from peripheral blood and from tumor or nodule tissue samples of malignant and benign thyroid patients were compared.

The research as a whole found: In both blood and tumor samples, malignant tumors were reported to have significantly higher TCR beta diversity than benign nodules.

A note on this clone: Its recognized antigen is unknown. The input lacks base qualities; no much larger clone sits a single base away.

Library preparation employed PCR. Sequencing instrument: Illumina HiSeq 4000. High-throughput sequencing was used to profile the CDR3 region of the TCR beta-chain in every patient. The original methods were these. The researchers built a classifier to tell apart papillary thyroid cancer patients with distant metastasis, based on CDR3 differences among clinicopathological groups. To measure repertoire diversity the researchers used the Shannon index, while the Morisita-Horn index served to gauge how similar the tumor and blood repertoires were. The public sequencing data were trimmed at Q25 with fastp and processed into clonotypes with MiXCR by TCRdb, which kept only in-frame beta chains. TCRdb's processing, not the authors' own work, is the source of the V and J calls. Present in this sample are roughly 24,000 clones, roughly 18% of which were seen just once. The top ten constitute under 3% of the sample.

Deletion took 7 bases off V and 4 bases off J, with a span of 20 bases between the germline ends. Via the germline V gene, CDR1 is MNHNS and CDR2 SASEGT. Including cysteine and phenylalanine, the CDR3 has 15 amino acids. Only CDR3 DNA is held: 45 bases, read in frame from base 1. No patient had received any treatment before thyroid surgery. Using T-cell receptor beta sequencing, the researchers looked back retrospectively at clinical samples from patients, gathered between the early 2010s and the late 2010s. Recombination joined TRBV6-1 with TRBJ2-7; the D segment may tentatively be TRBD1 or TRBD2, each giving 8 matched bases. The TCR sequence derives from a male donor with papillary thyroid cancer or a benign thyroid nodule (not recorded which). Some clones in this sample may be carry-over from other donors' samples. Sample: adjacent normal tissue. The CDR3 sequence is CASIPAGGQAYEQYF. At the DNA level, the sequence is TGTGCCAGCATCCCCGCGGGGGGACAGGCATACGAGCAGTACTTC.